Sequencing of this T cell receptor beta chain was carried out in a study of cytomegalovirus exposure and HLA in healthy donors. Whole-study findings and limits: For most TCR sequences rarity was the rule, although some public TCRs occurred in many donors.

A note on this clone: The antigen is undetermined.

The V segment lost 4 bases and the J segment 4 bases; nucleotides outside the gene matches: 8. The CDR3 is made up of 16 amino acids. Germline V CDR1 and CDR2: MGHRA, YSYEKL. The assay was immunoSEQ multiplex PCR, and TCRdb's table has in-frame clones only and misses some. The sample has more than 95,000 clones; 75% to 90% are singletons. The clonotype comes from a woman in her late teens or twenties in good health and CMV-seronegative. The chain is built from TRBV4-1 and TRBJ2-1, with 9 bases lining up with TRBD2. Specimen: PBMCs. The CDR3 DNA reads as TGCGCCAGCAGCCGATCCGGGACTAGCACGTACAATGAGCAGTTCTTC. Its translation is CASSRSGTSTYNEQFF.